The clone carrying this T cell receptor (beta chain) was detected only a few times. The sample comes from a study of T cells in Graves' hyperthyroidism and ophthalmopathy. Study at large: Peripheral blood specimens were obtained at initial diagnosis, prior to any treatment.

Researchers took RNA transcripts and amplified the TCR beta CDR3 regions from them. Primed by the HTBI set, a first-round RT-PCR was run on the TCR CDR3. In TCRdb, the multiplex PCR reads were re-called with MiXCR into one record per CDR3 protein. The sample yields 490,000 or so distinct CDR3 sequences, around a fifth seen once. This receptor was identified in a woman aged 70-85 years with Graves' ophthalmopathy. The sequenced material came from blood.

The CDR3 nucleotides read TGTGCCAGCAGCAATCCAGGGCCCCCCTACGAGCAGTACTTC. Translated, it gives CASSNPGPPYEQYF. This rearrangement joins TRBV6-1 to TRBJ2-7; maybe TRBD1 (5 bases). Germline CDR1 MNHNS, CDR2 SASEGT. V was cut by 6 bases and J by 2 bases, with 14 bases left in between. The CDR3 extends over 14 amino acids.